This TCR beta chain was retrieved from a study of shared clonotypes between healthy human individuals. In the study overall: Samples came from two female and a few male donors aged 18 to 49.

The CDR3 covers 13 residues. Germline V gene data show CDR1 as SGHTA and CDR2 as FQGNSA. J gave up 6 bases and V 4 bases, and 5 bases lay outside the gene matches. The assay ran at deep level. The quantity of DNA used in unsorted PBMC replicate PCRs was approximately 300 ng, corresponding to around 32,000 T cell genomes. In the original analysis: Filtering was not the same, since immunoSEQ gave junction-only sequences without quality scores. The table came from immunoSEQ multiplex PCR; TCRdb's copy has only in-frame clones and leaves some out. V and J calls and clone size are given by that table; D and trimming were obtained from the DNA. The sample lists more than 450,000 clones, more than 65% occurring once.

Sample: PBMCs. V usage is TRBV7-2 and J usage is TRBJ1-1, with 7 bases aligning to TRBD1. This clonotype was obtained from a woman aged 40 to 49 in good health. Some clones in this sample may be carry-over from other donors' samples. CDR3 bases: TGTGCCAGCAGCTACAAGGGGGCACCTGAAGCTTTCTTT. The encoded protein is CASSYKGAPEAFF.